Listed here are 26 T cell receptor beta chains from one sample, sequenced in a study of cytomegalovirus exposure and HLA in healthy donors. Both 60 Vbeta primers and 13 Jbeta primers went into the PCR. Here immunoSEQ multiplex PCR was the method, and the copy in TCRdb shows in-frame clones only, minus some. The table lists around 40,000 clones, over 60% of them singletons, with about 6.5% in the top ten. Sequencing input: PBMCs. Every receptor here comes from a man aged 30 to 39 in good health and CMV-seronegative.

This clone came up a few times. The chain is built from TRBV9 and TRBJ2-5, with TRBD2 matching 7 bases. V shed 4 bases, J shed 8 bases, and the junction held 8 bases outside the gene matches. The germline CDR1 and CDR2 sequences are SGDLS and YYNGEE. There are 13 residues in the CDR3. CDR3 in amino acids: CASSPGGLSTQYF. In nucleotides, the CDR3 is TGTGCCAGCAGCCCCGGGGGGTTGAGTACCCAGTACTTC.

This clone has just a few counts. The gene calls are TRBV4-3 and TRBJ2-7, with D tentatively TRBD2 (6 bases). CDR1 is LGHNA, CDR2 YSLEER, per germline. CDR3 length: 14 amino acids. V lost 5 bases and J lost 2, with 13 bases in between. CDR3 bases: TGCGCCAGCAGCACGACGCAGCGGGCCTACGAGCAGTACTTC. It specifies CASSTTQRAYEQYF.

The chain links TRBV6-6 to TRBJ1-6; D not resolved. V was pared by 6 bases and J by 10 bases, with 10 bases between. From germline, CDR1 is MNHNY and CDR2 SVGAGI (reference sequence). The CDR3 length is 12 residues. The DNA for the CDR3 is TGTGCCAGCAGGGTGTTAGAATCACCCCTCCACTTT. This encodes CASRVLESPLHF.

The chain has TRBV6-6 and TRBJ2-7; no reliable D call. This CDR3 spans 12 amino acids. Germline V gene data show CDR1 as MNHNY and CDR2 as SVGAGI (reference sequence). Trimming took off 7 bases at V and 3 bases at J, with 10 bases between the two ends. The DNA of the CDR3 is TGTGCCAGCAATGAACAGTACTACGAGCAGTACTTC. It yields the protein CASNEQYYEQYF.

The V and J genes are TRBV29-1 and TRBJ2-3, with 8 bases fitting TRBD2. Trimming at V came to 8 bases and at J to 5 bases, leaving 9 bases not matched to a gene. The CDR3 has 13 amino acids. Germline V lookup: CDR1 SQVTM, CDR2 ANQGSEA. The CDR3 DNA follows: TGCAGCTATACCGGGGGGGCCCTAGATACGCAGTATTTT. This translates into CSYTGGALDTQYF.

V gene TRBV28 combines with J gene TRBJ1-2, with 7 bases aligning to TRBD1. From germline, CDR1 is MDHEN and CDR2 SYDVKM. The V segment lost 7 bases and the J segment 4 bases; nucleotides outside the gene matches: 6. The CDR3 consists of 13 residues. The CDR3 DNA sequence: TGTGCCAGCAAAAAGGGGGCGGGCTATGGCTACACCTTC. Translating it yields CASKKGAGYGYTF.

The chain uses TRBV5-4 and TRBJ2-2; 10 nucleotides line up with TRBD2. The length of the CDR3 is 15 residues. The ends lost 4 bases at V and 7 bases at J; junction bases unmatched: 7. Germline assignment: CDR1 SGHNT and CDR2 YYREEE (reference sequence). The CDR3 region is CASSQAGGRVGELFF. The CDR3 bases are TGTGCCAGCAGCCAAGCGGGGGGGCGGGTCGGGGAGCTGTTTTTT.

This clone was seen a handful of times. Other DNA variants within this sample encode the same CDR3. The chain employs TRBV5-6 and TRBJ2-7; a weak D match, TRBD1 (6 bases). Germline-derived CDR1 and CDR2 are SGHDT and YYEEEE. V gave up 2 bases and J gave up 6 bases, with 12 bases separating them. The CDR3 has 13 amino acids. The CDR3 region has the DNA TGTGCCAGCAGCTTCAGGGGTGGGCCCGAGCAGTACTTC. Protein sequence: CASSFRGGPEQYF.

This chain uses TRBV28 with TRBJ2-6; maybe TRBD2 (5 bases). Germline CDR1 and CDR2: MDHEN and SYDVKM. The CDR3 length is 16 residues. Trimming cost V 3 bases and J 1 base, with 10 bases left between them. In DNA, the CDR3 is TGTGCCAGCAGTTTGGTTTCGGGGTCTGGGGCCAACGTCCTGACTTTC. Its protein is CASSLVSGSGANVLTF.

The chain links TRBV2 to TRBJ2-7, with D tentatively TRBD1 (5 bases). The V end lost 6 bases, the J end lost 2 bases, and 8 bases lay between the germline ends. The CDR3 has 12 residues. Germline loops: CDR1 SNHLY, CDR2 FYNNEI. In DNA, the CDR3 is TGTGCCAGCAGAGGGGCAGCCTACGAGCAGTACTTC. It is translated as CASRGAAYEQYF.

The chain is built from TRBV6-5 and TRBJ1-1, with unresolved D. Germline loops: CDR1 MNHEY, CDR2 SVGAGI. The CDR3 contains 13 residues. Trimming left V 2 bases short and J 5 bases short, with 9 bases between. CDR3 nucleotide sequence: TGTGCCAGCAGTTACGGTCCGAGGACTGAAGCTTTCTTT. Translation: CASSYGPRTEAFF.

This clone has only a few counts. The chain recombines TRBV2 with TRBJ2-7, with 11 positions matching TRBD1. There are 14 residues in the CDR3. The V gene end was trimmed by 7 bases and the J gene end by 7 bases; junction bases not matched to a gene: 9. The germline CDR1 and CDR2 sequences are SNHLY and FYNNEI. Here the CDR3 reads CASTGQGALGEQYF. The CDR3, as DNA: TGTGCCAGCACCGGACAGGGGGCGCTTGGTGAGCAGTACTTC.

In its sample, this clone was seen a few times. The chain links TRBV4-1 to TRBJ2-2; a possible D gene is TRBD2 (5 bases). CDR3 length equals 16 residues. Germline loops: CDR1 MGHRA, CDR2 YSYEKL. V lost 0 bases, J lost 5 bases, and 13 bases lay in between. The CDR3 sequence is CASSQDVRRRTGELFF. CDR3 nucleotides: TGCGCCAGCAGCCAAGATGTGAGGAGGAGGACCGGGGAGCTGTTTTTT.

The CDR3, as DNA: TGTGCCAGCAGCAGTGGCAGGGGGTCGTATGGCTACACCTTC. This sequence encodes CASSSGRGSYGYTF. V usage is TRBV14 and J usage is TRBJ1-2; 7 nucleotides line up with TRBD1. The CDR3 spans 14 residues. V dropped 5 bases and J dropped 5; count of bases not matched to a gene: 8. From germline, CDR1 is SGHDN and CDR2 FVKESK.

The CDR3 sequence: CASSNPGTGQYF. DNA for the CDR3: TGTGCCAGCAGTAACCCAGGGACTGGGCAGTACTTC. The chain combines TRBV28 with TRBJ2-7, with D possibly TRBD2 on 6 matching bases. Germline V lookup: CDR1 MDHEN, CDR2 SYDVKM. V lost 5 bases and J lost 9, with 14 bases in between. The CDR3 is 12 amino acids.

The chain has TRBV4-2 and TRBJ2-7, with unresolved D. Between the trimmed V and J ends, which lost 0 bases and 1 base, there was a span of 10 bases. Germline CDR1 reads LGHNA; CDR2 reads YNFKEQ. The length of the CDR3 is 15 residues. CDR3 nucleotides: TGTGCCAGCAGCCAAGACCCCGGTCGATCCTACGAGCAGTACTTC. It yields the protein CASSQDPGRSYEQYF.

This clone was counted between two and nine times. The chain links TRBV28 to TRBJ1-1; D is perhaps TRBD1 (5 bases). The CDR3 loop spans 15 amino acids. In germline, CDR1 is MDHEN, CDR2 SYDVKM. Trimming took off 3 bases at V and 0 bases at J, with 11 bases between the two ends. The CDR3 bases are TGTGCCAGCAGTTTTACAGGCAACATGAACACTGAAGCTTTCTTT. This gives the protein CASSFTGNMNTEAFF.

This chain joins TRBV27 and TRBJ1-2; D is perhaps TRBD1 (6 bases). This CDR3 spans 12 amino acids. Germline CDR1 reads MNHEY; CDR2 reads SMNVEV (reference sequence). V lost 4 bases and J 5 bases, leaving 8 bases between the germline ends. Here the CDR3 reads CASSYRVYGYTF. The CDR3 nucleotides are TGTGCCAGCAGTTACAGGGTTTATGGCTACACCTTC.

The chain recombines TRBV5-1 with TRBJ2-5; 11 bases match TRBD2. CDR1 is SGHRS, CDR2 YFSETQ, per germline. The CDR3 totals 15 residues. The V segment lost 0 bases and the J segment 5 bases; nucleotides outside the gene matches: 3. Written as DNA, the CDR3 is TGCGCCAGCAGCTTGGGGCTAGCGGGAGGTGAGACCCAGTACTTC. This sequence encodes CASSLGLAGGETQYF. The complete variable domain, with remaining parts taken from reference TRBV5-1 and TRBJ2-5, reads KAGVTQTPRYLIKTRGQQVTLSCSPISGHRSVSWYQQTPGQGLQFLFEYFSETQRNKGNFPGRFSGRQFSNSRSEMNVSTLELGDSALYLCASSLGLAGGETQYFGPGTRLLVL.

This clone was found once. The chain carries TRBV29-1 and TRBJ2-7; a possible D gene is TRBD1 (7 bases). Per germline, CDR1 SQVTM and CDR2 ANQGSEA. Trimming shortened V by 4 bases and J by 2 bases, and 12 bases separated the two germline ends. This CDR3 has 13 residues. CDR3 in DNA: TGCAGCGTTGCCAGGGGGGCCCCCTACGAGCAGTACTTC. Translation gives CSVARGAPYEQYF.

V is TRBV27 and J is TRBJ1-1; a weak D match, TRBD1 (5 bases). The CDR3 contains 14 residues. The ends were cut back, 1 base at V and 3 bases at J, with 9 bases in the middle. Looked up from germline, CDR1 is MNHEY and CDR2 is SMNVEV (reference sequence). CDR3 protein: CASSLLGDYTEAFF. The CDR3 bases are TGTGCCAGCAGTTTATTGGGGGACTACACTGAAGCTTTCTTT.

The V call is TRBV6-5, the J call TRBJ1-2; D is perhaps TRBD1 (5 bases). Germline lookup yields CDR1 MNHEY and CDR2 SVGAGI. V gave up 0 bases and J gave up 6 bases, with 8 bases separating them. CDR3 size: 13 residues. The CDR3 sequence: CASSYSTGDGYTF. The CDR3 coding sequence is TGTGCCAGCAGTTACTCGACGGGGGATGGCTACACCTTC.

This chain joins TRBV5-1 and TRBJ2-1; possibly TRBD2 for D (6 bases). This CDR3 region has 14 residues. The germline V and J ends were trimmed by 4 bases and 0 bases, with 8 bases remaining between them. Germline lookup yields CDR1 SGHRS and CDR2 YFSETQ. The CDR3 DNA is TGCGCCAGCAGCCACGGGAGCTCCTACAATGAGCAGTTCTTC. Protein: CASSHGSSYNEQFF.

The J gene is TRBJ2-3, the V gene TRBV7-8; tentative D call: TRBD1 (6 bases). Trimming removed 5 bases at V and 4 bases at J, with 19 bases between. CDR3 size: 16 residues. Looked up from germline, CDR1 is SGHVS and CDR2 is FQNEAQ. The CDR3 nucleotides are TGTGCCAGCAGCGGACAGACCCACTTGATTTCAGATACGCAGTATTTT. Translation: CASSGQTHLISDTQYF.

This clone was observed a handful of times. This chain joins TRBV7-8 and TRBJ1-3; no reliable D call. Germline V gene data show CDR1 as SGHVS and CDR2 as FQNEAQ. This CDR3 has 12 amino acids. The V and J ends lost 4 bases and 2 bases respectively, with 3 bases between them. For the CDR3, the DNA is TGTGCCAGCAGCTCAACTGGAAACACCATATATTTT. It translates to CASSSTGNTIYF.

V usage is TRBV28 and J usage is TRBJ2-6; D possibly corresponds to TRBD2 (5 bases). The CDR3 sequence is 15 residues long. Germline values: CDR1 MDHEN, CDR2 SYDVKM. The V end was cut by 5 bases, the J end by 4 bases, with 12 bases between. The CDR3 protein is CASSLVEGGANVLTF. DNA of the CDR3: TGTGCCAGCAGTCTCGTAGAGGGCGGGGCCAACGTCCTGACTTTC. The full variable domain, its missing parts supplied by reference TRBV28 and TRBJ2-6, is DVKVTQSSRYLVKRTGEKVFLECVQDMDHENMFWYRQDPGLGLRLIYFSYDVKMKEKGDIPEGYSVSREKKERFSLILESASTNQTSMYLCASSLVEGGANVLTFGAGSRLTVL.